Described below is a single TCR beta chain sequence and its context. TCRdb keeps only in-frame clones here, not all; method: immunoSEQ multiplex PCR. The sample shows about 1,900,000 clones, less than 95% of them seen only once. The record originates from a study of shared clonotypes between healthy human individuals. The CDR3 is made up of 14 amino acids. V trimming: 3 bases; J trimming: 5 bases; junction bases outside the gene matches: 4. Germline V gives CDR1 MNHEY, CDR2 SMNVEV (reference sequence). It was CD45RO-negative cells, positively selected for CCR7, that made up naive CD8 cells, with terminally differentiated effector memory CD45RA+ cells excluded.

The sequence came from a man aged 18 to 29 in good health. The material sequenced was naive CD8+ T cells sorted from blood. The V and J genes are TRBV27 and TRBJ2-3; 8 nucleotides agree with TRBD1. In nucleotides, the CDR3 is TGTGCCAGCAGTTTCGGACAGGGCCAAGATACGCAGTATTTT. This translates into CASSFGQGQDTQYF.